This T cell receptor beta chain emerged from a study of OX40 agonist ivuxolimab in advanced cancers. Background on the whole study: Ivuxolimab was a fully human IgG2 agonistic monoclonal antibody targeting the costimulatory receptor OX40 (CD134). Partial responses occurred in three dose-escalation patients: two with cutaneous melanoma and one with hepatocellular carcinoma. The paper describes the monotherapy dose-escalation part (N of about 52 patients) of the phase I trial of ivuxolimab. Peripheral TCRbeta sequencing aimed to test whether ivuxolimab altered TCR sequence diversity and caused clonal T-cell expansion. Prior anti-PD-1, anti-PD-L1 or anti-CTLA-4 therapy was permitted, and 30% to 50% of dose-escalation patients had received checkpoint inhibitors. In the dose-escalation cohort, around 80% of patients were male, and the mean age was approximately 60 years with a range of roughly 23 to 79. Intravenous ivuxolimab was administered to patients every 2 weeks at six dose levels: 0.01, 0.1, 0.3, 1.5, 3 and 10 mg/kg. Of the approximately 50 patients in dose escalation, about 20 had hepatocellular carcinoma, some 15 had melanoma, 9 had renal cell carcinoma and 9 had head and neck cancer. The paper as a whole reports these results and caveats: Clonal expansion of both CD4+ and CD8+ blood T cells was observed from baseline to week 6 at doses 0.1 to 3.0 mg/kg. Low levels of normalized T-cell clonal expansion were also seen in some patients who did not respond. The antigen specificity of the peripheral T cells that underwent clonal expansion was not determined. After ivuxolimab, expanded clones were on average more numerous among CD8+ T cells than among CD4+ T cells. In the 0.1-3.0 mg/kg groups, partial responders were among the patients with the lowest normalized peripheral clonal expansion, particularly in CD8+ T cells.

Patients with a history of autoimmune disease or receiving systemic immunosuppression were excluded from the trial. Peripheral blood for TCR sequencing was collected from all dose cohorts at baseline, on cycle 4 day 1, and on cycle 7 day 1. The samples were drawn from a first-in-human, open-label, multicenter phase I dose-escalation trial of ivuxolimab. The trial enrolled adults with locally advanced or metastatic head and neck squamous cell, hepatocellular, melanoma or renal cell carcinoma. Before TCR sequencing, CD4+ and CD8+ T cells were separately sorted from peripheral blood. In regard to this clone: Its antigen is not yet known. No base quality information exists; no much larger clone differs at one position.

For sequencing of the TCRbeta CDR3 region, genomic DNA was extracted from the sorted cells. The immunoSEQ Assay was used for sequencing of TCRbeta CDR3 regions. Held by TCRdb, this immuneACCESS table contains in-frame sequences only and omits some clones. Under half of the omission traces to an unresolved V gene where checked; the cause of the rest is unknown. The sample records 20,000 to 25,000 clones, about three quarters of which are singletons. The top ten clonotypes cover 16% of the sample. This clonotype was obtained from an adult with an advanced solid tumor such as melanoma, head and neck, liver or kidney cancer. The material sequenced was CD4+ or CD8+ T cells sorted from blood, taken in a trial of the OX40 agonist ivuxolimab.

The CDR3 loop reads CASSLSGLAITEQYF. The DNA reads TGTGCCAGCAGTTTATCGGGACTAGCGATCACCGAGCAGTACTTC. The rearrangement joined TRBV28 to TRBJ2-7, with 10 bases aligning to TRBD2. The germline V gene sets CDR1 to MDHEN and CDR2 to SYDVKM. V ends up 1 base short and J 6 bases short, with an unmatched junction base count of 6. The CDR3 goes from the cysteine to the phenylalanine over 15 residues. CDR3 DNA only is kept here, 45 bases in frame from base 1.